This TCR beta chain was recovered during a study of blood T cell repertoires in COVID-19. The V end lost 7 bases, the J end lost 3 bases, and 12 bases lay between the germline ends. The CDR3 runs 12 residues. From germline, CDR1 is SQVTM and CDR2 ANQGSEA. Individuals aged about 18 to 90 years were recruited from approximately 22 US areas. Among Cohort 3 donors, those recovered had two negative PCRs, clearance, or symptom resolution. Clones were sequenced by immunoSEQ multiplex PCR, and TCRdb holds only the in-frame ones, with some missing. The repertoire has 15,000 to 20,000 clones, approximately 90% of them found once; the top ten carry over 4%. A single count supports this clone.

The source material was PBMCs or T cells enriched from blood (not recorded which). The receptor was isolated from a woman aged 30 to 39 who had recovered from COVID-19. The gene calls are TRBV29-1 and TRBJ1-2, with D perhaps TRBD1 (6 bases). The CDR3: CSAREGDYGYTF. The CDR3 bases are TGCAGCGCGCGAGAGGGGGACTATGGCTACACCTTC.